This T cell receptor beta chain stems from a study of beta chain features in type 1 diabetes. Turning to the study itself: Examined across all samples were over 85 million sorted cells.

Study-wide results and caveats: It was possible that PCR favored shorter templates, equally so in patients and controls. Over-representation of high TCR-expressing cells was a possible consequence of cDNA sequencing.

This clone was seen a handful of times. Its antigen is currently unknown. The sequenced template was cDNA made from the entire isolated RNA. Regulatory, naive and central memory T cell samples averaged around 3.6 million reads. TCRdb keeps only in-frame clones here, not all; method: immunoSEQ multiplex PCR. The table has over 500,000 clones, around 15% seen once. The CDR3 length is 13 residues. The V and J ends lost 5 bases and 4 bases, in that order; junction bases with no gene match: 3. Germline V CDR1 and CDR2: SGHRS, YFSETQ. The specimen was naive CD4+ T cells from blood. This sequence joins TRBV5-1 and TRBJ1-5; 7 bases are a match to TRBD1. This TCR derives from a man between 18 and 35 years old in good health. The CDR3 protein is CASSQGGNQPQHF. Here the CDR3 DNA reads TGCGCCAGCAGTCAGGGGGGGAATCAGCCCCAGCATTTT.